The present T cell receptor beta chain was sequenced within a study of T cells in Graves' hyperthyroidism and ophthalmopathy. Study observations and caveats: In blood, most of the thyroid clonotypes expanded above 0.001 were also present.

V lost 10 bases and J lost 6, with 13 bases in between. This CDR3 is built from 12 residues. Germline CDR1 and CDR2: ENHRY and SYGVKD. Amplified regions were TCR beta CDR3 sequences from RNA transcripts. In the first-round RT-PCR of the TCR CDR3, the HTBI primer set was used. TCRdb fed the multiplex PCR reads into MiXCR, producing one record per CDR3 protein. The table has 500,000 to 800,000 distinct CDR3 sequences, roughly 15% seen once. Active moderate-to-severe ophthalmopathy, Clinical Activity Score at least 3, NOSPECS at least 4, under 3 months' duration. A patient was excluded if there was uncontrolled infection, other autoimmune disease, pregnancy or lactation. At least ten counts were recorded for this clonotype. Its antigen is still unknown.

This sequence was found in a woman aged 45-65 years with Graves' ophthalmopathy. J is TRBJ2-1 and V is TRBV10-3, with D possibly being TRBD1 or TRBD2 (6 bases each). Material: blood. The CDR3 loop is CATGASFNEQFF. The DNA for the CDR3 is TGTGCCACGGGGGCTTCTTTCAATGAGCAGTTCTTC.